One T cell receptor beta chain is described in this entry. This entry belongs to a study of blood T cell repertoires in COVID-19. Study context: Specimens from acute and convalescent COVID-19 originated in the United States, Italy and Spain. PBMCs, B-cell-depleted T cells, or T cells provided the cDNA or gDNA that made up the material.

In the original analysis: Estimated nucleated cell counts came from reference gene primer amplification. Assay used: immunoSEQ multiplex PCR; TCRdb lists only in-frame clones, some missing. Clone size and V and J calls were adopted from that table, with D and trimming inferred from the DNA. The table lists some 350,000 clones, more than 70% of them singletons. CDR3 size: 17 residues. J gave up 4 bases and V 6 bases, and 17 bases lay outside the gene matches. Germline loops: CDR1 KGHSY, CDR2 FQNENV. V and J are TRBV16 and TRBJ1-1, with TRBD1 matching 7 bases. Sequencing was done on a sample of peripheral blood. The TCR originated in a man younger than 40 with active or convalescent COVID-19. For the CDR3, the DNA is TGTGCCAGCAGTCAACGTCCAGGGGGGCGGCGTGGCACTGAAGCTTTCTTT. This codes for CASSQRPGGRRGTEAFF.